These T cell receptor beta chains were read from a single sample in a study of blood T cell repertoires in COVID-19. Some clones are missing from TCRdb's copy, which holds only in-frame ones; the method was immunoSEQ multiplex PCR. The table includes some 290,000 clones, more than 90% detected once. Sequenced: PBMCs or T cells enriched from blood (not recorded which). The receptors were gathered from a woman aged 25-40 years who had been exposed to COVID-19. The conserved cysteine and the conserved F or W are not part of the CDR3 here. Fields, in order: J gene, V gene, D gene, CDR3 protein. The D gene is left open where the match is weak.

J gene: TRBJ2-3
V gene: TRBV25-1
D gene: NA
CDR3 protein: ASSEWWGETDTQY

J gene: TRBJ1-2
V gene: TRBV6-5
D gene: TRBD1
CDR3 protein: ASSRNRGSYYGYT

J gene: TRBJ2-2
V gene: TRBV27
D gene: NA
CDR3 protein: ARPVAGARGTGELF

J gene: TRBJ1-6
V gene: TRBV7-2
D gene: NA
CDR3 protein: AIRGRGRSSYNSPLH

J gene: TRBJ2-1
V gene: TRBV7-9
D gene: TRBD1
CDR3 protein: ASSLSTGADEQF

J gene: TRBJ1-6
V gene: TRBV19
D gene: TRBD1
CDR3 protein: ASSTTGVMGSPLH

J gene: TRBJ1-4
V gene: TRBV5-1
D gene: TRBD1
CDR3 protein: ASSLAGTGGAALF

J gene: TRBJ2-1
V gene: TRBV19
D gene: TRBD1
CDR3 protein: ASIGTGRYNEQF

J gene: TRBJ1-6
V gene: TRBV14
D gene: NA
CDR3 protein: ASSQDRGNSPLH

J gene: TRBJ2-1
V gene: TRBV18
D gene: TRBD1
CDR3 protein: ASSPLPGQGANEQF

J gene: TRBJ2-5
V gene: TRBV7-9
D gene: NA
CDR3 protein: ASSLAGAETQY

J gene: TRBJ1-3
V gene: TRBV19
D gene: TRBD1
CDR3 protein: ASSPQGISGNTIY

J gene: TRBJ1-2
V gene: TRBV6-5
D gene: NA
CDR3 protein: ATRTSPNYGYT

J gene: TRBJ1-2
V gene: TRBV19
D gene: NA
CDR3 protein: ASSIVYEGGYGYT